These T cell receptor beta chains were read from a single sample in a study of blood T cell repertoires in COVID-19. The protocol was immunoSEQ multiplex PCR, while the TCRdb copy is restricted to in-frame clones and leaves out a portion. This table has a few hundred thousand clones, about four fifths appearing once. The sequenced material came from PBMCs or T cells enriched from blood (not recorded which). These receptors all come from a woman between 45 and 65 years old who had recovered from COVID-19. Both conserved end residues are part of each CDR3.

J gene: TRBJ1-2
V gene: TRBV9
CDR3 protein: CASSKQGAQNYGYTF

J gene: TRBJ2-7
V gene: TRBV27
CDR3 protein: CASSLGGTVSYEQYF

J gene: TRBJ1-1
V gene: TRBV10-3
CDR3 protein: CAIKPPGGTEAFF

J gene: TRBJ2-3
V gene: TRBV5-1
CDR3 protein: CASSLEGLGQGNTDTQYF

J gene: TRBJ1-2
V gene: TRBV18
CDR3 protein: CASSPLPRGNGYTF

J gene: TRBJ1-2
V gene: TRBV3-1/TRBV3-2
CDR3 protein: CASSQGAGLYGYTF

J gene: TRBJ2-2
V gene: TRBV30
CDR3 protein: CAWIGDRFNLRNTGELFF

J gene: TRBJ1-2
V gene: TRBV5-4
CDR3 protein: CASSLDRGLFYGYTF

J gene: TRBJ1-5
V gene: TRBV3-1/TRBV3-2
CDR3 protein: CASSQGPTSNQPQHF

J gene: TRBJ2-1
V gene: TRBV5-8
CDR3 protein: CASSRGVWQGGNNEQFF

J gene: TRBJ1-5
V gene: TRBV19
CDR3 protein: CASSMKKIGGQPQHF

J gene: TRBJ1-1
V gene: TRBV11-3
CDR3 protein: CASSSERQGAGGTEAFF

J gene: TRBJ1-2
V gene: TRBV6-5
CDR3 protein: CASSYSQGAGYGYTF

J gene: TRBJ2-5
V gene: TRBV7-9
CDR3 protein: CASSLSGQIETQYF

J gene: TRBJ1-3
V gene: TRBV29-1
CDR3 protein: CSVVTGALSGNTIYF

J gene: TRBJ1-1
V gene: TRBV3-1/TRBV3-2
CDR3 protein: CASSPPPGQENTEAFF

J gene: TRBJ2-1
V gene: TRBV9
CDR3 protein: CASSVGGSPNNEQFF

J gene: TRBJ2-1
V gene: TRBV4-2
CDR3 protein: CASSREGGSADEQFF

J gene: TRBJ1-6
V gene: TRBV11-2
CDR3 protein: CASSRLRVDSPLHF

J gene: TRBJ1-3
V gene: TRBV25-1
CDR3 protein: CASSAWAGTGGNTIYF

J gene: TRBJ2-7
V gene: TRBV5-8
CDR3 protein: CASSLMGADYEQYF

J gene: TRBJ1-6
V gene: TRBV18
CDR3 protein: CASSLYEQGTINNSPLHF

J gene: TRBJ2-7
V gene: TRBV21-1
CDR3 protein: CASSKRGDRSYEQYF

J gene: TRBJ2-5
V gene: TRBV7-2
CDR3 protein: CASSFGQGETQYF

J gene: TRBJ1-4
V gene: TRBV7-2
CDR3 protein: CASSLESGRDEKLFF

J gene: TRBJ2-5
V gene: TRBV4-2
CDR3 protein: CASSSPGTGWQETQYF

J gene: TRBJ2-7
V gene: TRBV5-6
CDR3 protein: CASSPLGTGKTYEQYF

J gene: TRBJ1-2
V gene: TRBV4-1
CDR3 protein: CASSQDSRGYGYTF

J gene: TRBJ2-5
V gene: TRBV19
CDR3 protein: CASSIGTSGQETQYF

J gene: TRBJ2-5
V gene: TRBV7-2
CDR3 protein: CASSQNRGTQYF

J gene: TRBJ2-1
V gene: TRBV7-2
CDR3 protein: CASSLELASSYNEQFF

J gene: TRBJ1-5
V gene: TRBV6-5
CDR3 protein: CASSDDRGGQPQHF

J gene: TRBJ2-2
V gene: TRBV30
CDR3 protein: CAWRRRARANTGELFF

J gene: TRBJ1-6
V gene: TRBV6-1
CDR3 protein: CASSGSLPDRGFSYNSPLHF

J gene: TRBJ2-1
V gene: TRBV5-8
CDR3 protein: CASSTGLAPNEQFF

J gene: TRBJ2-5
V gene: TRBV11-3
CDR3 protein: CASSSFKRGGVETQYF

J gene: TRBJ2-7
V gene: TRBV11-2
CDR3 protein: CASSLGGQGTVSSYEQYF

J gene: TRBJ1-1
V gene: TRBV6-5
CDR3 protein: CASSYLLRLGTEAFF

J gene: TRBJ1-2
V gene: TRBV6-5
CDR3 protein: CASSSGGNGYTF

J gene: TRBJ2-7
V gene: TRBV3-1/TRBV3-2
CDR3 protein: CASSQVWGGNEQYF

J gene: TRBJ2-3
V gene: TRBV2
CDR3 protein: CASRPMTSGRTDTQYF